The 16 T cell receptor beta chains presented below share a single source sample, sequenced in a study of monozygotic twins with cystic fibrosis. Assay used: immunoSEQ multiplex PCR; TCRdb lists only in-frame clones, some missing. The profile shows about 23,000 clones, 97% of them singletons. Sequencing was carried out using blood. The receptors stem from a girl aged 5 to 17 with cystic fibrosis.

The chain joins TRBV27 to TRBJ1-2, with a tentative D call TRBD1 (5 bases). Germline-derived CDR1 and CDR2 are MNHEY and SMNVEV (reference sequence). This CDR3 is built from 15 residues. Trimming pared 4 bases from V and 8 bases from J, leaving 20 bases between. The CDR3 nucleotides read TGTGCCAGCAGTTCCCGTTTTCCGCCGACAGACGGCTACACCTTC. Translation: CASSSRFPPTDGYTF.

V usage is TRBV28 and J usage is TRBJ2-5, with TRBD2 matching over 7 bases. V gave up 7 bases and J gave up 5 bases; unmatched junction bases: 19. Germline V lookup: CDR1 MDHEN, CDR2 SYDVKM. The CDR3 sequence is 17 residues long. CDR3: CASIPNHGREFRETQYF. The CDR3 nucleotides are TGTGCCAGCATCCCTAATCATGGGCGGGAGTTTAGGGAGACCCAGTACTTC.

The chain carries TRBV9 and TRBJ2-1; a possible D gene is TRBD2 (5 bases). The V gene's germline CDR1 is SGDLS and CDR2 YYNGEE. Trimming took 0 bases from V and 8 from J, leaving 12 bases between them. The CDR3 spans 14 residues. The CDR3 protein is CASSVVVVGDEQFF. The CDR3 bases are TGTGCCAGCAGCGTAGTTGTTGTCGGGGATGAGCAGTTCTTC.

The J gene is TRBJ1-5, the V gene TRBV2; unclear D gene. Germline CDR1 is SNHLY and CDR2 is FYNNEI. V was pared by 6 bases and J by 7 bases, with 10 bases between. The CDR3 consists of 12 residues. The CDR3 DNA reads TGTGCCAGCAGCGGAAGAGGGCAGCCCCAGCATTTT. It specifies CASSGRGQPQHF.

J is TRBJ1-1 and V is TRBV28, with D uncertain. Germline V gene sequence: CDR1 MDHEN, CDR2 SYDVKM. The CDR3 sequence is 13 residues long. V lost 6 bases and J lost 6, with 14 bases in between. CDR3 sequence reads: CASRNQPEAEAFF. As DNA, the CDR3 is TGTGCCAGCAGGAACCAGCCGGAGGCTGAAGCTTTCTTT.

The V and J genes are TRBV6-1 and TRBJ1-3; D remains ambiguous. V gave up 7 bases and J gave up 4 bases, with 8 bases separating them. Germline V gene data show CDR1 as MNHNS and CDR2 as SASEGT. The CDR3 loop spans 12 amino acids. CDR3 loop: CASTGYGNTIYF. The CDR3 DNA sequence: TGTGCCAGCACAGGATACGGAAACACCATATATTTT.

The sample holds one count of this clone. This sequence joins TRBV9 and TRBJ1-2; tentative D call: TRBD1 (6 bases). V dropped 0 bases and J dropped 8 bases, with 14 bases sitting between them. Germline V gene sequence: CDR1 SGDLS, CDR2 YYNGEE. The CDR3 extends over 14 amino acids. CDR3 amino acids: CASSVEERGWGYTF. As DNA, the CDR3 is TGTGCCAGCAGCGTAGAGGAGAGGGGGTGGGGCTACACCTTC.

V usage is TRBV4-3 and J usage is TRBJ1-4; a weak D match, TRBD1 (6 bases). CDR1 is LGHNA, CDR2 YSLEER, per germline. The CDR3 is 16 residues long. The V and J ends lost 4 bases and 4 bases respectively, with 16 bases between them. CDR3 loop: CASSPGPGALNEKLFF. In DNA, the CDR3 is TGCGCCAGCAGCCCTGGTCCGGGGGCTCTTAATGAAAAACTGTTTTTT.

The J gene is TRBJ2-3, the V gene TRBV28, with 7 bases aligning to TRBD1. The V gene's germline CDR1 is MDHEN and CDR2 SYDVKM. The CDR3 has 16 residues. J gave up 2 bases and V 5 bases, and 10 bases lay outside the gene matches. As DNA, the CDR3 is TGTGCCAGCAGTGCCTGGACAGGTGGGGACACAGATACGCAGTATTTT. It yields the protein CASSAWTGGDTDTQYF.

The genes are TRBV18 and TRBJ1-5, with unresolved D. The CDR3 consists of 12 residues. CDR1 and CDR2 (germline): KGHSH, LQKENI. V shed 3 bases and J shed 5 bases, with 5 bases lying between them. For the CDR3, the DNA is TGTGCCAGCTCACCCCAAGATCAGCCCCAGCATTTT. Translating gives CASSPQDQPQHF.

The chain employs TRBV9 and TRBJ2-2; D may be TRBD1 (5 bases). The CDR3 spans 14 residues. Trimming cost V 0 bases and J 4 bases, with 7 bases left between them. The germline gives CDR1 SGDLS, CDR2 YYNGEE. The DNA for the CDR3 is TGTGCCAGCAGCGTAGAGGGGTTCACCGGGGAGCTGTTTTTT. Amino acids: CASSVEGFTGELFF.

V gene TRBV6-5 combines with J gene TRBJ1-1; 7 nucleotides agree with TRBD1. The germline V gene encodes CDR1 MNHEY and CDR2 SVGAGI. The V gene end was trimmed by 10 bases and the J gene end by 4 bases; junction bases not matched to a gene: 6. The CDR3 runs 12 residues. For the CDR3, the DNA is TGTGCCACACAGGGGACGAGCACTGAAGCTTTCTTT. Translating gives CATQGTSTEAFF.

For the CDR3, the DNA is TGTGCCAGCAGGGACAGAGAAGAGACCCAGTACTTC. It codes for CASRDREETQYF. The V gene is TRBV28, the J gene TRBJ2-5; perhaps TRBD1 as D (6 bases). This CDR3 region has 12 residues. V was cut by 6 bases and J by 3 bases, with 8 bases left in between. Germline V gives CDR1 MDHEN, CDR2 SYDVKM.

The CDR3: CASSLEAAGELFF. Written as DNA, the CDR3 is TGTGCCAGCAGCTTAGAGGCTGCCGGGGAGCTGTTTTTT. V and J are TRBV13 and TRBJ2-2, with D uncertain. The CDR3 sequence is 13 residues long. V dropped 1 base and J dropped 6 bases, with 6 bases sitting between them. Looked up from germline, CDR1 is PRHDT and CDR2 is FYEKMQ (reference sequence).

The rearrangement joins TRBV7-3 to TRBJ1-1; no clear D. CDR1 is SGHTA, CDR2 FQGTGA, per germline. The CDR3 contains 13 residues. V was clipped by 1 base and J by 5 bases, with 8 bases between them. The CDR3 reads CASSLRGETEAFF. DNA of the CDR3: TGTGCCAGCAGCTTAAGGGGAGAAACTGAAGCTTTCTTT.

This clone was counted once. V gene TRBV4-3 combines with J gene TRBJ2-2; 7 bases align to TRBD1. V trimming: 4 bases; J trimming: 0 bases; junction bases outside the gene matches: 5. The CDR3 consists of 16 residues. Germline-derived CDR1 and CDR2 are LGHNA and YSLEER. The CDR3 sequence: CASSRQTGSNTGELFF. The CDR3, as DNA: TGCGCCAGCAGCCGTCAGACAGGGTCGAACACCGGGGAGCTGTTTTTT.